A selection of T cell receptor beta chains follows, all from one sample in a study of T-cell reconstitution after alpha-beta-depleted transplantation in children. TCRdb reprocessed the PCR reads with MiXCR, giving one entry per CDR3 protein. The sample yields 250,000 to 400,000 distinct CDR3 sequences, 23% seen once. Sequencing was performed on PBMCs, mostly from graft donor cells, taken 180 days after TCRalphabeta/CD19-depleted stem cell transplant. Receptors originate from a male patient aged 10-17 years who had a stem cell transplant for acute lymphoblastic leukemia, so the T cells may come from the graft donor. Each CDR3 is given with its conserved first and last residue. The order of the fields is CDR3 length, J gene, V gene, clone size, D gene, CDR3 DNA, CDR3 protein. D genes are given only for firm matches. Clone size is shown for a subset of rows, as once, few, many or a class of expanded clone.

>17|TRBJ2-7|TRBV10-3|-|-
TGTGCCATCAGTGAGTCGGGAGTGCAGCGGCCAACCTACGAGCAGTACTTC
CAISESGVQRPTYEQYF
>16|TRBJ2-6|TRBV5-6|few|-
TGTGCCAGCAGCCCGGGGGGCCGTAGAGGGGCCAACGTCCTGACTTTC
CASSPGGRRGANVLTF
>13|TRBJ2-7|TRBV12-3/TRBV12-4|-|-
TGTGCCAGCAGGGACCTAGGTGCCTACGAGCAGTACTTC
CASRDLGAYEQYF
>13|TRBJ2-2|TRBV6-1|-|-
TGTGCCAGCAGTGAAGCGCTTGAAGGTCTCGTGTTTTTT
CASSEALEGLVFF
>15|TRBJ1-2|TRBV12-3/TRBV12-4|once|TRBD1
TGTGCCAGCAGTTTGGGACAGGGCCGCCGGGATGGCTACACCTTC
CASSLGQGRRDGYTF
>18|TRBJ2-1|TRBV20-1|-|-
TGCAGTGCTAGAGATAGGTCCCAACTCGGGCGGGCGAAAAATGAGCAGTTCTTC
CSARDRSQLGRAKNEQFF
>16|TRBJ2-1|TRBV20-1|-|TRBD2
TGCAGTGCTCAGAGCTTAGCGGGGATCTCCTACAATGAGCAGTTCTTC
CSAQSLAGISYNEQFF
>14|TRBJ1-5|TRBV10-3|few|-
TGTGCCATCATAAGTGGTTGGGGCAATCAGCCCCAGCATTTT
CAIISGWGNQPQHF
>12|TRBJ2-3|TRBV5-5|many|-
TGTGCCAGCAGCTTATGGGCAGATACGCAGTATTTT
CASSLWADTQYF
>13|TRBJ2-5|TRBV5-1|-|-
TGCGCCAGCAGCTCCCGGTTGGAGGAGACCCAGTACTTC
CASSSRLEETQYF
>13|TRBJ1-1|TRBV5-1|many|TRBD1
TGCGCCAGCAGCTCGGTGGGGACAGTTGAAGCTTTCTTT
CASSSVGTVEAFF
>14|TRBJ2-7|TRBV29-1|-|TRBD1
TGCAGCGCACAGTACGGACAGGGAGTGTACGAGCAGTACTTC
CSAQYGQGVYEQYF
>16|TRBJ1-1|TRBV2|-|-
TGTGCCAGCAGCCGAATACGGGACACCATGAACACTGAAGCTTTCTTT
CASSRIRDTMNTEAFF
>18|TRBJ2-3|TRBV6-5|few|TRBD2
TGTGCCAGCAGTTACTTTCCCGGGACTAGCTGGAGCACAGATACGCAGTATTTT
CASSYFPGTSWSTDTQYF
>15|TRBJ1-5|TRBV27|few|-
TGTGCCAGCCAGGAGGGGGGGGTGGATAATCAGCCCCAGCATTTT
CASQEGGVDNQPQHF
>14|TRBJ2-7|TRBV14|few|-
TGTGCCAGCAGCCATTGGACAGCCGACTACGAGCAGTACTTC
CASSHWTADYEQYF
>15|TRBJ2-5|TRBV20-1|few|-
TGCAGTGCAACTACTGCTGGGGCGGTCCAAGAGACCCAGTACTTC
CSATTAGAVQETQYF
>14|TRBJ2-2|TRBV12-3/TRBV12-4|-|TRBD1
TGTGCCAGCAGCAACAGGGGAAGCGCCGGGGAGCTGTTTTTT
CASSNRGSAGELFF
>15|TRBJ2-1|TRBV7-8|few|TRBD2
TGTGCCAGCAGCGGATTAGCGGGAGTGTCCAATGAGCAGTTCTTC
CASSGLAGVSNEQFF
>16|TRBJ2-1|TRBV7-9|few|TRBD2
TGTGCCAGCAGCTCCTTTGGCGGGAGGAGGTACAATGAGCAGTTCTTC
CASSSFGGRRYNEQFF
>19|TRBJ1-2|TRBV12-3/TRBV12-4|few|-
TGTGCCAGCAGTTTCGCCCTTCCCCATCCGGTCCGGGACGGAAATGGCTACACCTTC
CASSFALPHPVRDGNGYTF
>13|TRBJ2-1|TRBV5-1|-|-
TGCGCCAGCAGCTTGGGCTGGGTGAATGAGCAGTTCTTC
CASSLGWVNEQFF
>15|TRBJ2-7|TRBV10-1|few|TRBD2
TGCGCCAGCAGTGATGGGCTAGCGGGCTACTACGAGCAGTACTTC
CASSDGLAGYYEQYF
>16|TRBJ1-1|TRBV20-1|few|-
TGCAGTGCTAGAGATGAACACAAGGGATTAGATACTGAAGCTTTCTTT
CSARDEHKGLDTEAFF
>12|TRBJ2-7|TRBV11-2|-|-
TGTGCCAGCATCCACTGGGGCCACGAGCAGTACTTC
CASIHWGHEQYF
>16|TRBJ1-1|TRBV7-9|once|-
TGTGCCAGCAGCCCCCGGACTACCCGGGAGGGCACTGAAGCTTTCTTT
CASSPRTTREGTEAFF
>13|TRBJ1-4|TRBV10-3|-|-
TGTGCCACCCTCAGAACAACTAATGAAAAACTGTTTTTT
CATLRTTNEKLFF
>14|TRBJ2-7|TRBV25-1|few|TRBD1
TGTGCCAGCAGCCCCAGGGGGTTCTCCTACGAGCAGTACTTC
CASSPRGFSYEQYF
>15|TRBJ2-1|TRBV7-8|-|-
TGTGCCAGCAGCTTCCTCGGGACTCCGTACAATGAGCAGTTCTTC
CASSFLGTPYNEQFF
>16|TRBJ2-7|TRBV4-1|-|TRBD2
TGCGCCAGCAGCCAACGCGTACTAGCGGGAGAGTACGAGCAGTACTTC
CASSQRVLAGEYEQYF
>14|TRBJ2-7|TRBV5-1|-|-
TGCGCCAGCAGCTTTGGGACGAAACGCGGAGAGCAGTACTTC
CASSFGTKRGEQYF
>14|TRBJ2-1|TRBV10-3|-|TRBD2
TGTGCCATCAGTGCCAGCGGGAAGTACAATGAGCAGTTCTTC
CAISASGKYNEQFF
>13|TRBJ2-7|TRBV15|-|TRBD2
TGTGCCACCAGGGCCAGCGGGACCGGGGAGCAGTACTTC
CATRASGTGEQYF
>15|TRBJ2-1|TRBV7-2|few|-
TGTGCCAGCAGCTTAGTGGGACTTTCGTACAATGAGCAGTTCTTC
CASSLVGLSYNEQFF
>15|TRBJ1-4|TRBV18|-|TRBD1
TGTGCCAGCTCATCCCGACAGGGACTGAGAGAAAAACTGTTTTTT
CASSSRQGLREKLFF
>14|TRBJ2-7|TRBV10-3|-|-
TGTGCCATCAATGCTCGGGGTCTCGGCGACGAGCAGTACTTC
CAINARGLGDEQYF
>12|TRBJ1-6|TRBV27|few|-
TGTGCCAGCAGACACCTTAATTCACCCCTCCACTTT
CASRHLNSPLHF
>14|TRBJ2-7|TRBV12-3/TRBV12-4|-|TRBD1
TGTGCCAGCAGCCACGGACAGGGTTCCTACGAGCAGTACTTC
CASSHGQGSYEQYF
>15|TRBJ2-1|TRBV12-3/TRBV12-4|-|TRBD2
TGTGCCAGCGGCACCGGGACTAGCTATTACAATGAGCAGTTCTTC
CASGTGTSYYNEQFF
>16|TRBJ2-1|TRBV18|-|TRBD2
TGTGCCAGCTCACCCTCCCTAGCGGAAGGGTCCAATGAGCAGTTCTTC
CASSPSLAEGSNEQFF
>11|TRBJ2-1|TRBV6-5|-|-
TGTGCCAGCAGCCAGGCCAATGAGCAGTTCTTC
CASSQANEQFF
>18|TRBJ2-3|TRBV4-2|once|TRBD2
TGTGCCAGCAGCCCTTACCACAGCAGCGGGAGTCGAACAGATACGCAGTATTTT
CASSPYHSSGSRTDTQYF
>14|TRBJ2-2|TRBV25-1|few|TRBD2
TGTGCCAGCAGTGAGCGGGAGAGGCTCGGGGAGCTGTTTTTT
CASSERERLGELFF
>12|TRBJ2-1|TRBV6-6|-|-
TGTGCCAGCAGTTATCTTCGGAGTGAGCAGTTCTTC
CASSYLRSEQFF
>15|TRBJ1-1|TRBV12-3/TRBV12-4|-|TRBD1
TGTGCCAGCAGTTATAACAAGGGGGCGCGCACTGAAGCTTTCTTT
CASSYNKGARTEAFF
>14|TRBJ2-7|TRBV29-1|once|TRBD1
TGCAGCGTAGTTACCGGGACAGGTTCCTACGAGCAGTACTTC
CSVVTGTGSYEQYF
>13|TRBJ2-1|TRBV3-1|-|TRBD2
TGTGCCAGCAGCCTTCTAAGCGGGAGGGAGCAGTTCTTC
CASSLLSGREQFF
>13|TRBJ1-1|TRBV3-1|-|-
TGTGCCAGCAGCCGCCAGGCAAACACTGAAGCTTTCTTT
CASSRQANTEAFF
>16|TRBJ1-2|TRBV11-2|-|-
TGTGCCAGCAGCTTTAACAGCGTAAGAGCCTCGGGAGGCTACACCTTC
CASSFNSVRASGGYTF
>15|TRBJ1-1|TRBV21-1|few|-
TGTGCCAGCAGCAGAAAGGGACGTAAGAACACTGAAGCTTTCTTT
CASSRKGRKNTEAFF